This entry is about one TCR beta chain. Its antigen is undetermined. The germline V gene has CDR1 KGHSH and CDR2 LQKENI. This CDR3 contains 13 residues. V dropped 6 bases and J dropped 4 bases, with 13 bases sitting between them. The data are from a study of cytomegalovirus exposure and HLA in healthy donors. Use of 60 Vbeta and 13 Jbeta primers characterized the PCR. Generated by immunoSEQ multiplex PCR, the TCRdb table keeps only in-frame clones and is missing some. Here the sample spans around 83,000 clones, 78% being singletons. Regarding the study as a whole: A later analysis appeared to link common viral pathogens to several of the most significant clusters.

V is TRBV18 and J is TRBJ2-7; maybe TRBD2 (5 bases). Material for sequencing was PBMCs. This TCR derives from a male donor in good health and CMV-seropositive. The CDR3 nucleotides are TGTGCCAGCTCCTCCCCCCCGGGGTACGAGCAGTACTTC. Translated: CASSSPPGYEQYF.